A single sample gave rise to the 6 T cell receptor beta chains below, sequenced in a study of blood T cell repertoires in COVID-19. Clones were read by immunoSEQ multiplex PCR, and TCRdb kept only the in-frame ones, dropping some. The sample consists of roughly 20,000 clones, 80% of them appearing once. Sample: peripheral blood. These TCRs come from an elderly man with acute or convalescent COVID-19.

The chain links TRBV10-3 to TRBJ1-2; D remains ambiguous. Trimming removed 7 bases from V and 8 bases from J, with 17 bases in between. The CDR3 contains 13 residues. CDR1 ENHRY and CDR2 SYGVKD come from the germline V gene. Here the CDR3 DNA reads TGTGCCATCAAGTACGGGTTTTTATCCGGCTACACCTTC. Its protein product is CAIKYGFLSGYTF.

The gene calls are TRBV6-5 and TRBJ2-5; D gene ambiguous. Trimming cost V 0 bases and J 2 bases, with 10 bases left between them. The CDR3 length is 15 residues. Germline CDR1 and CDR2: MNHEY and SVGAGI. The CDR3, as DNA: TGTGCCAGCAGTTACTCTATTATCAGGCAAGAGACCCAGTACTTC. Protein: CASSYSIIRQETQYF.

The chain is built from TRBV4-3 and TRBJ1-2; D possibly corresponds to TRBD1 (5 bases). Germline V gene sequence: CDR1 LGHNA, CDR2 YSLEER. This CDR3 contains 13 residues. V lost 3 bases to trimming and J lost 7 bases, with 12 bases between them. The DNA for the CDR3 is TGCGCCAGCAGCCAGGAACAGGAACGTGGCTACACCTTC. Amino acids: CASSQEQERGYTF.

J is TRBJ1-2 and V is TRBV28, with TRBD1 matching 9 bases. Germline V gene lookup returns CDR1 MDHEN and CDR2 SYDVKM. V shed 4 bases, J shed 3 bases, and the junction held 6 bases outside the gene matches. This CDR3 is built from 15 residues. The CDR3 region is CASSSGTGLDYGYTF. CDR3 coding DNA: TGTGCCAGCAGTTCAGGGACAGGGCTTGACTATGGCTACACCTTC.

The CDR3 DNA reads as TGTGCCAGCAGCCAAGATCCGAGGGGGACAGCCAATTCACCCCTCCACTTT. Amino acids: CASSQDPRGTANSPLHF. V and J are TRBV3-1 (or the pseudogene TRBV3-2) and TRBJ1-6; 7 bases are a match to TRBD1. V trimming: 0 bases; J trimming: 7 bases; junction bases outside the gene matches: 9. From germline, CDR1 is LGHDT and CDR2 YNNKEL (reference sequence). The CDR3 contains 17 residues.

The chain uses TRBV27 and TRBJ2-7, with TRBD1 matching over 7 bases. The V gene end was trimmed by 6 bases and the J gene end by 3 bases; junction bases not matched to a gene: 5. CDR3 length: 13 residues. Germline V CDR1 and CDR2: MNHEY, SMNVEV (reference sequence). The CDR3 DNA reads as TGTGCCAGCAGAAGGACAGGAAACTACGAGCAGTACTTC. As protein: CASRRTGNYEQYF.